This is a list of T cell receptor beta chains from one sample in a study of memory CD4+ T cells and cytomegalovirus serostatus. Only in-frame clones appear in the TCRdb table, and some are missing; sequencing was by immunoSEQ multiplex PCR. The table includes approximately 53,000 clones, 75% to 85% detected once. The sequenced material came from memory CD4+ T cells from blood. The receptors were sampled from an adult in good health and CMV-seronegative. The CDR3 runs from the conserved cysteine through the conserved F or W. The D gene is left open where the match is weak. Clone size is stated in some rows and not others, as once, few, many or a class when expanded.

CDR3 length,clone size,J gene,V gene,D gene,CDR3 protein,CDR3 DNA
14,few,TRBJ2-7,TRBV19,NA,CASSTRQGGHEQYF,TGTGCCAGTAGTACCCGACAGGGAGGCCACGAGCAGTACTTC
15,once,TRBJ2-3,TRBV28,TRBD2,CASSRIAGGVDTQYF,TGTGCCAGCAGTAGAATAGCGGGAGGGGTCGATACGCAGTATTTT
10,NA,TRBJ1-2,TRBV30,NA,CAWRHSGYTF,TGTGCCTGGAGACATAGTGGCTACACCTTC
14,NA,TRBJ1-5,TRBV27,NA,CASSSQGQNQPQHF,TGTGCCAGCAGTTCCCAGGGTCAAAATCAGCCCCAGCATTTT
15,NA,TRBJ1-2,TRBV7-6,TRBD1,CASSLEGQGARGYTF,TGTGCCAGCAGCTTAGAAGGGCAGGGGGCCCGGGGCTACACCTTC
15,NA,TRBJ1-2,TRBV4-1,NA,CASSPEGFPNYGYTF,TGCGCCAGCAGCCCCGAGGGGTTCCCTAACTATGGCTACACCTTC
14,NA,TRBJ2-3,TRBV29-1,NA,CSVATVAGTDTQYF,TGCAGCGTTGCGACGGTAGCGGGCACAGATACGCAGTATTTT
17,NA,TRBJ2-7,TRBV7-6,TRBD2,CASTPLAGGSGFDEQYF,TGTGCCAGCACCCCGCTAGCGGGAGGGTCTGGTTTCGACGAGCAGTACTTC
13,NA,TRBJ2-2,TRBV28,NA,CASSFRVTGELFF,TGTGCCAGCAGTTTCAGGGTCACCGGGGAGCTGTTTTTT
17,NA,TRBJ1-3,TRBV9,TRBD1,CASSVRPGTDSGNTIYF,TGTGCCAGCAGCGTACGACCCGGGACAGACTCTGGAAACACCATATATTTT
15,NA,TRBJ2-1,TRBV11-2,NA,CASSYAEGSYNEQFF,TGTGCCAGCAGCTACGCGGAGGGCTCCTACAATGAGCAGTTCTTC
12,once,TRBJ2-7,TRBV11-2,NA,CASNVLYGEQYF,TGTGCCAGCAACGTGCTATACGGCGAGCAGTACTTC
15,NA,TRBJ1-1,TRBV2,TRBD1,CASRSSQQGAGEAFF,TGTGCCAGCAGGTCATCTCAACAGGGGGCGGGCGAAGCTTTCTTT